A selection of T cell receptor beta chains follows, all from one sample in a study of Ad26.COV2.S vaccination and SARS-CoV-2 variants. Measured with immunoSEQ multiplex PCR; TCRdb has only the in-frame clones, and not every one. The table records 300,000 to 400,000 clones, about 82% of them present only once. Sequences were derived from peripheral blood, sampled in a trial of Ad26.COV2.S vaccine versus placebo. These receptor sequences come from a person between 18 and 60 years old who received the Ad26.COV2.S COVID-19 vaccine or a placebo. Each CDR3 is given with its conserved first and last residue. A D gene is named only where the DNA matches it firmly. Size is omitted from some rows. Given values are once, few, many or a class for expanded clones.

length: 15
size: many
J: TRBJ1-1
V: TRBV7-9
D: TRBD1
CDR3: CASSLREQGSAEAFF
DNA: TGTGCCAGCAGCTTAAGGGAACAGGGGAGCGCTGAAGCTTTCTTT

length: 13
size: -
J: TRBJ1-2
V: TRBV5-4
D: -
CDR3: CASSLDSYYGYTF
DNA: TGTGCCAGCAGCTTAGACAGCTACTATGGCTACACCTTC

length: 14
size: -
J: TRBJ2-7
V: TRBV29-1
D: -
CDR3: CSVVTPATSYEQYF
DNA: TGCAGCGTTGTGACGCCAGCTACTTCCTACGAGCAGTACTTC

length: 13
size: few
J: TRBJ1-1
V: TRBV18
D: -
CDR3: CASSRSTVTEAFF
DNA: TGTGCCAGCTCGCGCTCGACGGTGACTGAAGCTTTCTTT

length: 21
size: -
J: TRBJ1-6
V: TRBV19
D: TRBD1
CDR3: CASSLRTGTVGLFSYNSPLHF
DNA: TGTGCCAGTAGTCTCAGAACCGGGACAGTCGGCCTATTCTCCTATAATTCACCCCTCCACTTT

length: 14
size: -
J: TRBJ2-3
V: TRBV6-5
D: -
CDR3: CASSYTRTADTQYF
DNA: TGTGCCAGCAGCTACACTCGCACGGCAGATACGCAGTATTTT

length: 12
size: -
J: TRBJ1-2
V: TRBV12-3/TRBV12-4
D: -
CDR3: CASSFGLYGYTF
DNA: TGTGCCAGCAGTTTCGGGCTCTATGGCTACACCTTC

length: 14
size: -
J: TRBJ2-3
V: TRBV6-5
D: TRBD2
CDR3: CASSSGLVADTQYF
DNA: TGTGCCAGCAGTTCGGGACTAGTCGCAGATACGCAGTATTTT

length: 14
size: -
J: TRBJ2-7
V: TRBV7-9
D: -
CDR3: CASSSQGTSYEQYF
DNA: TGTGCCAGCAGCTCCCAGGGGACCTCCTACGAGCAGTACTTC

length: 13
size: -
J: TRBJ1-4
V: TRBV7-6
D: -
CDR3: CASSIRDREKLFF
DNA: TGTGCCAGCAGCATACGGGACCGGGAAAAACTGTTTTTT

length: 16
size: -
J: TRBJ2-7
V: TRBV7-2
D: -
CDR3: CASSLAVASVSYEQYF
DNA: TGTGCCAGCAGCTTAGCGGTGGCTAGCGTTTCCTACGAGCAGTACTTC

length: 12
size: -
J: TRBJ2-1
V: TRBV5-4
D: -
CDR3: CASSLGLGEQFF
DNA: TGTGCCAGCAGCTTGGGCTTAGGTGAGCAGTTCTTC

length: 13
size: -
J: TRBJ1-1
V: TRBV18
D: -
CDR3: CASSRDSLTEAFF
DNA: TGTGCCAGCTCACGAGACAGTCTCACTGAAGCTTTCTTT

length: 17
size: -
J: TRBJ1-6
V: TRBV5-4
D: -
CDR3: CASSLGGGGIRNSPLHF
DNA: TGTGCCAGCAGCTTGGGTGGAGGGGGGATAAGGAATTCACCCCTCCACTTT

length: 15
size: -
J: TRBJ2-1
V: TRBV7-6
D: TRBD2
CDR3: CASSLLAGGPLEQFF
DNA: TGTGCCAGCAGCTTACTAGCGGGGGGGCCATTGGAGCAGTTCTTC

length: 13
size: -
J: TRBJ1-1
V: TRBV2
D: -
CDR3: CASSAQGNTEAFF
DNA: TGTGCCAGCAGTGCCCAGGGCAACACTGAAGCTTTCTTT

length: 13
size: -
J: TRBJ1-4
V: TRBV30
D: -
CDR3: CAWSVQRGEKLFF
DNA: TGTGCCTGGAGTGTACAAAGGGGGGAAAAACTGTTTTTT

length: 18
size: once
J: TRBJ2-5
V: TRBV6-4
D: -
CDR3: CASSVQGQGFPKGETQYF
DNA: TGTGCCAGCAGTGTTCAAGGACAAGGGTTCCCAAAGGGAGAGACCCAGTACTTC

length: 14
size: -
J: TRBJ1-1
V: TRBV5-1
D: -
CDR3: CASRPPGQRSEAFF
DNA: TGCGCCAGCAGACCGCCGGGACAAAGGTCTGAAGCTTTCTTT

length: 12
size: -
J: TRBJ1-2
V: TRBV12-3/TRBV12-4
D: -
CDR3: CASSFPETGYTF
DNA: TGTGCCAGCAGTTTCCCGGAAACCGGCTACACCTTC

length: 15
size: -
J: TRBJ2-7
V: TRBV30
D: TRBD2
CDR3: CAWSVRGDFSYEQYF
DNA: TGTGCCTGGAGTGTACGGGGGGACTTCTCCTACGAGCAGTACTTC

length: 16
size: many
J: TRBJ2-1
V: TRBV4-3
D: TRBD2
CDR3: CASSQGPSGGYNEQFF
DNA: TGCGCCAGCAGCCAAGGACCCAGCGGGGGTTACAATGAGCAGTTCTTC

length: 14
size: -
J: TRBJ2-5
V: TRBV10-3
D: -
CDR3: CATGDKGFQGTQYF
DNA: TGTGCCACCGGGGATAAGGGGTTTCAAGGGACCCAGTACTTC

length: 13
size: -
J: TRBJ2-7
V: TRBV7-8
D: TRBD1
CDR3: CASNRGTGGGQYF
DNA: TGTGCCAGCAACAGAGGGACAGGGGGCGGGCAGTACTTC

length: 16
size: -
J: TRBJ1-2
V: TRBV7-9
D: -
CDR3: CASSLGRGGALYGYTF
DNA: TGTGCCAGCAGCTTAGGGCGCGGTGGGGCACTCTATGGCTACACCTTC

length: 18
size: -
J: TRBJ1-4
V: TRBV9
D: TRBD1
CDR3: CASSAHLGTGTGREKLFF
DNA: TGTGCCAGCAGCGCCCACTTAGGGACCGGGACAGGGCGTGAAAAACTGTTTTTT

length: 15
size: -
J: TRBJ1-1
V: TRBV4-3
D: TRBD1
CDR3: CASSHTTGWDTEAFF
DNA: TGCGCCAGCAGCCACACGACAGGGTGGGACACTGAAGCTTTCTTT

length: 11
size: -
J: TRBJ2-5
V: TRBV6-5
D: -
CDR3: CASSPQLTQYF
DNA: TGTGCCAGCAGTCCACAGCTAACCCAGTACTTC